The 32 T cell receptor beta chains presented below share a single source sample, sequenced in a study of regulatory T cells in long-lasting Graves disease. Time point given: persistent/refractory GD, antithyroid drugs over 5 years with positive TRAb. Preparation of the TCR library used RNA extracted from PBMCs. CDR3 regions were amplified by Arm-PCR using iRepertoire HTBI primers to build TCR beta libraries. MiXCR, run by TCRdb on the multiplex PCR reads, gives a single entry per CDR3 protein. The data hold 400,000 to 600,000 distinct CDR3 sequences, with under 25% observed a single time. Sample: peripheral blood mononuclear cells (PBMCs), taken when the disease was refractory, from a patient treated with antithyroid drugs. The receptors shown here come from a female donor with Graves disease.

This clonotype has ten or more counts. DNA of the CDR3: TGTGCCAGCAGTTACAGGGTCGGTTTACAGGGCTACACCTTC. It translates to CASSYRVGLQGYTF. This rearrangement joins TRBV28 to TRBJ1-2; perhaps TRBD1 as D (6 bases). V lost 4 bases, J lost 8 bases, and 17 bases lay in between. CDR3 length equals 14 residues. Per germline, CDR1 MDHEN and CDR2 SYDVKM.

The rearrangement links TRBV5-1 to TRBJ2-5, with a weak D call TRBD1 (6 bases). Trimming left V 2 bases short and J 2 bases short, with 13 bases between. Germline V gene data show CDR1 as SGHRS and CDR2 as YFSETQ. The CDR3 runs 15 residues. This CDR3 is CASSLYRDGQETQYF. CDR3 bases: TGCGCCAGCAGCTTATACAGGGACGGTCAAGAGACCCAGTACTTC. The variable domain in full, with the rest retrieved from reference TRBV5-1 and TRBJ2-5, is KAGVTQTPRYLIKTRGQQVTLSCSPISGHRSVSWYQQTPGQGLQFLFEYFSETQRNKGNFPGRFSGRQFSNSRSEMNVSTLELGDSALYLCASSLYRDGQETQYFGPGTRLLVL.

This clonotype was found many times. The chain joins TRBV6-5 to TRBJ1-1, with a weak D call TRBD1 (5 bases). Deletions cut 0 bases from V and 1 base from J, with 12 bases between. This CDR3 is 16 amino acids long. Germline CDR1 MNHEY, CDR2 SVGAGI. The CDR3 loop is CASSYSAGIGNTEAFF. The CDR3 DNA is TGTGCCAGCAGTTACTCGGCAGGGATCGGGAACACTGAAGCTTTCTTT.

This clonotype occurred a few times. The J gene is TRBJ2-7, the V gene TRBV18; D uncertain. V was cut by 0 bases and J by 0 bases, with 9 bases left in between. The germline CDR1 and CDR2 sequences are KGHSH and LQKENI. The CDR3 spans 15 residues. CDR3 DNA: TGTGCCAGCTCACCACCGGCAGGTGTCTCCTACGAGCAGTACTTC. It yields the protein CASSPPAGVSYEQYF.

This clonotype was observed at least ten times. J is TRBJ2-5 and V is TRBV28, with D maybe TRBD1 (6 bases). CDR1 MDHEN and CDR2 SYDVKM come from the germline V gene. The CDR3 is made up of 17 amino acids. V was pared by 3 bases and J by 4 bases, with 21 bases between. Written as DNA, the CDR3 is TGTGCCAGCAGTTTTATGGGGTTGGGGGCCTTGGGAGAGACCCAGTACTTC. Translation gives CASSFMGLGALGETQYF.

This clonotype has only a few counts. The chain carries TRBV5-1 and TRBJ2-5; TRBD1 might be the D (6 bases). The CDR3 sequence is 14 residues long. The V and J ends lost 3 bases and 2 bases respectively, with 11 bases between them. Looked up from germline, CDR1 is SGHRS and CDR2 is YFSETQ. DNA for the CDR3: TGCGCCAGCAGCTGGGGGACAACACAAGAGACCCAGTACTTC. This sequence encodes CASSWGTTQETQYF.

As concerns this clonotype: This sequence may be a read error, since a much larger clone differs from it by one base. This rearrangement joins TRBV28 to TRBJ1-4; the match to TRBD1 covers 9 bases. The CDR3 covers 14 residues. Germline V gene data show CDR1 as MDHEN and CDR2 as SYDVKM. The CDR3 spells CASSSGQGGEKLLF. DNA of the CDR3: TGTGCCAGCAGTTCGGGACAGGGTGGGGAAAAACTGCTTTTT.

The genes are TRBV7-2 and TRBJ2-7, with 7 bases matching TRBD2. V was pared by 5 bases and J by 5 bases, with 15 bases of the junction left unmatched. Germline CDR1 is SGHTA and CDR2 is FQGNSA. The CDR3 consists of 16 residues. CDR3: CASSRARWGGWDEQYF. CDR3 coding DNA: TGTGCCAGCAGCCGCGCGAGGTGGGGGGGTTGGGACGAGCAGTACTTC. Complete variable domain (other parts from reference TRBV7-2 and TRBJ2-7): GAGVSQSPSNKVTEKGKDVELRCDPISGHTALYWYRQSLGQGLEFLIYFQGNSAPDKSGLPSDRFSAERTGGSVSTLTIQRTQQEDSAVYLCASSRARWGGWDEQYFGPGTRLTVT.

This clonotype was recorded a few times. A much larger clone differs by one base, so this may be a read error. The chain couples TRBV28 to TRBJ1-6, with 12 bases matching TRBD1. The CDR3 is 15 residues long. Germline V gene lookup returns CDR1 MDHEN and CDR2 SYDVKM. The J segment lost 10 bases and the V segment lost 10 bases, leaving 11 bases of the junction unmatched. The CDR3 DNA sequence: TGTGCCAACGCGGAAACCGGGACAGGGGGCTCACCCCTCCACTTT. It is translated as CANAETGTGGSPLHF.

The genes are TRBV27 and TRBJ2-7, with 8 bases identical to TRBD2. The junction had 7 bases not matched to a gene; V was cut back by 3 bases and J by 6 bases. Germline V CDR1 and CDR2: MNHEY, SMNVEV (reference sequence). The CDR3 is 14 residues long. This CDR3 reads CASSFGASGREQYF. In nucleotides, the CDR3 is TGTGCCAGCAGTTTTGGGGCTAGCGGGCGCGAGCAGTACTTC.

The table lists this clonotype with a count of one. The rearrangement uses TRBV28 and TRBJ2-7; 10 positions match TRBD1. Germline assignment: CDR1 MDHEN and CDR2 SYDVKM. Trimming cost V 6 bases and J 3 bases; bases outside gene matches: 5. This CDR3 has 14 amino acids. CDR3 nucleotides: TGTGCCAGCAGACGGACAGGGGGGAACTACGAGCAGTACTTC. This gives the protein CASRRTGGNYEQYF. Drawing the rest from reference TRBV28 and TRBJ2-7, the complete variable domain is DVKVTQSSRYLVKRTGEKVFLECVQDMDHENMFWYRQDPGLGLRLIYFSYDVKMKEKGDIPEGYSVSREKKERFSLILESASTNQTSMYLCASRRTGGNYEQYFGPGTRLTVT.

This clonotype was counted ten times or more. This chain uses TRBV12-3 or TRBV12-4 with TRBJ2-7, with D maybe TRBD1 (6 bases). Trimming pared 6 bases from V and 0 bases from J, leaving 9 bases between. This CDR3 region has 13 residues. The DNA of the CDR3 is TGTGCCAGCAGACGACAGGCCTCCTACGAGCAGTACTTC. Protein: CASRRQASYEQYF.

The rearrangement uses TRBV2 and TRBJ1-2; 8 nucleotides align to TRBD1. The CDR3 contains 15 residues. The junction had 2 bases not matched to a gene; V was cut back by 1 base and J by 1 base. Germline loops: CDR1 SNHLY, CDR2 FYNNEI. DNA for the CDR3: TGTGCCAGCAGTGAAGTTACAGGGGGTAACTATGGCTACACCTTC. It is translated as CASSEVTGGNYGYTF.

V and J are TRBV19 and TRBJ2-7; D is perhaps TRBD2 (5 bases). CDR1 is LNHDA, CDR2 SQIVND, per germline (reference sequence). The CDR3 covers 14 residues. Trimming removed 4 bases at V and 7 bases at J, with 17 bases between. This CDR3 reads CASSTAPFPGEQYF. The CDR3 DNA reads as TGTGCCAGTAGTACCGCGCCCTTTCCGGGGGAGCAGTACTTC.

This clonotype appeared many times. The chain carries TRBV20-1 and TRBJ1-2; unclear D gene. The germline V gene encodes CDR1 DFQATT and CDR2 SNEGSKA (reference sequence). Trimming removed 1 base at V and 7 bases at J, with 19 bases between. This CDR3 comprises 15 residues. CDR3 in DNA: TGCAGTGCTAGAGTCCCTCGTGCAAGTTGGGGTGGCTACACCTTC. Amino acid sequence: CSARVPRASWGGYTF.

The rearrangement links TRBV12-5 to TRBJ2-1, with D perhaps matching TRBD1 (6 bases). This CDR3 comprises 15 residues. The V gene's germline CDR1 is LGHNT and CDR2 FRNRAP. V was clipped by 4 bases and J by 5 bases, with 15 bases between them. The CDR3 sequence: CASGYSRGWDNEQFF. CDR3 DNA sequence: TGTGCTAGTGGTTACTCCAGGGGCTGGGACAATGAGCAGTTCTTC.

The J gene is TRBJ1-2, the V gene TRBV29-1; no reliable D call. The germline CDR1 and CDR2 sequences are SQVTM and ANQGSEA. This CDR3 is 11 amino acids long. Trimming pared 5 bases from V and 4 bases from J, leaving 8 bases between. Here the CDR3 reads CSVLTGYGYTF. As DNA, the CDR3 is TGCAGCGTTTTGACTGGCTATGGCTACACCTTC. The full variable domain, in which reference TRBV29-1 and TRBJ1-2 provide the parts outside the CDR3, is SAVISQKPSRDICQRGTSLTIQCQVDSQVTMMFWYRQQPGQSLTLIATANQGSEATYESGFVIDKFPISRPNLTFSTLTVSNMSPEDSSIYLCSVLTGYGYTFGSGTRLTVV.

This clonotype occurred a few times. This sequence joins TRBV10-3 and TRBJ1-1; TRBD1 agrees at 10 bases. The germline V gene has CDR1 ENHRY and CDR2 SYGVKD. The CDR3 spans 13 residues. The ends lost 7 bases at V and 8 bases at J; junction bases unmatched: 7. DNA of the CDR3: TGTGCCATCATGGATACGGGACAGGGGGAAGCTTTCTTT. This translates into CAIMDTGQGEAFF.

The chain is built from TRBV5-1 and TRBJ2-2; 12 bases map to TRBD1. The CDR3 has 17 amino acids. V gave up 0 bases and J gave up 6 bases; unmatched junction bases: 6. Germline values: CDR1 SGHRS, CDR2 YFSETQ. The CDR3 reads CASSLAGQGALAGELFF. In DNA form, the CDR3 reads TGCGCCAGCAGCTTGGCGGGACAGGGGGCGCTGGCCGGGGAGCTGTTTTTT.

V and J are TRBV19 and TRBJ2-7; D tentatively fits TRBD1 or TRBD2 (6 bases each). Germline V gives CDR1 LNHDA, CDR2 SQIVND (reference sequence). Trimming removed 6 bases from V and 7 bases from J, with 19 bases in between. CDR3 length equals 14 residues. Here the CDR3 DNA reads TGTGCCAGTAGCACCGGGGGCGACCCCCCGGAGCAGTACTTC. Its translation: CASSTGGDPPEQYF.

This clonotype was seen ten or more times. The chain joins TRBV28 to TRBJ1-1; D not resolved. Germline V gene data show CDR1 as MDHEN and CDR2 as SYDVKM. The CDR3 runs to 15 residues. With 3 bases removed from V and 5 bases from J, the gap between germline ends came to 16 bases. CDR3 residues: CASSFPHRFRTEAFF. The DNA of the CDR3 is TGTGCCAGCAGTTTCCCCCACCGATTTCGGACTGAAGCTTTCTTT.

V gene TRBV6-2 or TRBV6-3 combines with J gene TRBJ2-6; TRBD2 might be the D (6 bases). The V and J ends lost 10 bases and 4 bases respectively, with 20 bases between them. The germline CDR1 and CDR2 sequences are MNHEY and SVGEGT. The CDR3 runs 16 residues. The CDR3 DNA is TGTGCCATACCCCGGGACTTCGGAGACGGGGCCAACGTCCTGACTTTC. Protein: CAIPRDFGDGANVLTF.

This clonotype has only a few counts. The CDR3 spells CATSDFEPSSGANVLTF. In DNA, the CDR3 is TGTGCCACCAGTGATTTTGAACCAAGCTCTGGGGCCAACGTCCTGACTTTC. V is TRBV24-1 and J is TRBJ2-6; D call uncertain. Trimming removed 1 base from V and 0 bases from J, with 9 bases in between. CDR1 KGHDR and CDR2 SFDVKD come from the germline V gene. The CDR3 loop spans 17 amino acids.

This clonotype was detected only a few times. The chain combines TRBV5-5 with TRBJ1-5; D possibly corresponds to TRBD1 (6 bases). V was pared by 0 bases and J by 2 bases, with 9 bases between. The CDR3 totals 15 residues. Germline V gene lookup returns CDR1 SGHKS and CDR2 YYEKEE (reference sequence). In nucleotides, the CDR3 is TGTGCCAGCAGCTTGGAGGGGGGACGCAATCAGCCCCAGCATTTT. It codes for CASSLEGGRNQPQHF.

The CDR3 sequence: CSALGPAGVETQYF. The DNA for the CDR3 is TGCAGTGCTCTAGGGCCGGCGGGGGTGGAGACCCAGTACTTC. The chain links TRBV20-1 to TRBJ2-5; TRBD2 matches at 7 bases. In germline, CDR1 is DFQATT, CDR2 SNEGSKA (reference sequence). Trimming at V came to 5 bases and at J to 5 bases, leaving 11 bases not matched to a gene. There are 14 residues in the CDR3.

This chain links TRBV3-1 with TRBJ1-5; tentatively, D is TRBD1 (5 bases). The CDR3 is made up of 15 amino acids. CDR1 is LGHDT and CDR2 is YNNKEL in the germline V gene (reference sequence). V gave up 0 bases and J gave up 1 base, with 7 bases separating them. CDR3 region: CASSQDGDSNQPQHF. For the CDR3, the DNA is TGTGCCAGCAGCCAAGATGGGGACAGCAATCAGCCCCAGCATTTT.

This clonotype was observed at least ten times. The gene calls are TRBV11-2 and TRBJ1-6; D not resolved. The CDR3 extends over 15 amino acids. V lost 5 bases and J 2 bases, leaving 10 bases between the germline ends. Per germline, CDR1 SGHAT and CDR2 FQNNGV. The CDR3 sequence is CASSTSRTYNSPLHF. CDR3 bases: TGTGCCAGCAGCACCTCACGAACCTATAATTCACCCCTCCACTTT. The full variable domain, completed using reference TRBV11-2 and TRBJ1-6, is EAGVAQSPRYKIIEKRQSVAFWCNPISGHATLYWYQQILGQGPKLLIQFQNNGVVDDSQLPKDRFSAERLKGVDSTLKIQPAKLEDSAVYLCASSTSRTYNSPLHFGNGTRLTVT.

The sample holds a few counts of this clonotype. The rearrangement links TRBV9 to TRBJ2-7; D might be TRBD2 (7 bases). V was pared by 3 bases and J by 4 bases, with 14 bases between. Germline V gene data show CDR1 as SGDLS and CDR2 as YYNGEE. This CDR3 spans 14 amino acids. In nucleotides, the CDR3 is TGTGCCAGCAGCGGAGGGGGGGGGGCGTACGAGCAGTACTTC. Residues: CASSGGGGAYEQYF.

The table lists this clonotype with many counts. The CDR3 is CASCSLGVYEQYF. In DNA, the CDR3 is TGTGCCAGCTGTAGCCTAGGAGTGTACGAGCAGTACTTC. V is TRBV6-1 and J is TRBJ2-7; D unclear. V lost 8 bases and J lost 4, with 15 bases in between. The CDR3 totals 13 residues. The V gene's germline CDR1 is MNHNS and CDR2 SASEGT.

This clonotype appeared many times. V usage is TRBV6-2 or TRBV6-3 and J usage is TRBJ2-5, with no clear D. Germline V gives CDR1 MNHEY, CDR2 SVGEGT. Deletions cut 5 bases from V and 0 bases from J, with 7 bases between. The CDR3 length is 13 residues. CDR3 nucleotides: TGTGCCAGCAGTCCCAGCAACCAAGAGACCCAGTACTTC. It yields the protein CASSPSNQETQYF.

This clonotype was detected only a few times. The chain has TRBV20-1 and TRBJ2-7; 8 nucleotides match TRBD2. CDR3 length: 16 residues. Germline assignment: CDR1 DFQATT and CDR2 SNEGSKA (reference sequence). With 3 bases clipped from V and 0 bases from J, the junction kept 10 bases outside the gene matches. CDR3 in DNA: TGCAGTGCTAGTCCCCCACCCAGCGGGAGCTCCTACGAGCAGTACTTC. It specifies CSASPPPSGSSYEQYF.

This clonotype was detected a few times. The chain is built from TRBV7-2 and TRBJ2-1; 8 bases line up with TRBD2. The V and J ends lost 5 bases and 9 bases, in that order; junction bases with no gene match: 15. Germline CDR1 is SGHTA and CDR2 is FQGNSA. The CDR3 runs to 16 residues. CDR3 DNA sequence: TGTGCCAGCAGCCCCGGGTGGGCTAGCGGGTTGGGTGAGCAGTTCTTC. This gives the protein CASSPGWASGLGEQFF.